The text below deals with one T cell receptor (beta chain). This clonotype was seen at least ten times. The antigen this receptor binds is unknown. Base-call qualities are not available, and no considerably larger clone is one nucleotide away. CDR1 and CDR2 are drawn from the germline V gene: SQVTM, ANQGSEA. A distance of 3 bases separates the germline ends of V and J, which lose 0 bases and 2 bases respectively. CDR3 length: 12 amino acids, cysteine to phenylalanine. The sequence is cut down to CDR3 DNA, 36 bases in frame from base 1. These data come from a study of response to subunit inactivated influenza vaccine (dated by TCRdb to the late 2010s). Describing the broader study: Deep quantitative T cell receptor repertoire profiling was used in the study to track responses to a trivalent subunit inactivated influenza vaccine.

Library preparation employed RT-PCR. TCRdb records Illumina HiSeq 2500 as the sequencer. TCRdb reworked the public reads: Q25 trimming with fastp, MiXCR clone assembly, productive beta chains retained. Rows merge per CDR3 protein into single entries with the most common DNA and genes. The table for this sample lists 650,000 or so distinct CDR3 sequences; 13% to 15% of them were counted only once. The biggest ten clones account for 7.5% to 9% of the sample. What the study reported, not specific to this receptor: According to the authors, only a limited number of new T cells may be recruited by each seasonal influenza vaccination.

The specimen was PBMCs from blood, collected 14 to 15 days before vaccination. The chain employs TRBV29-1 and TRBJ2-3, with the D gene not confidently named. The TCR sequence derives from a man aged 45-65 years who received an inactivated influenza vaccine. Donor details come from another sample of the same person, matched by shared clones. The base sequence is TGCAGCGTTGAAGAGGTCACAGATACGCAGTATTTT. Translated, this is CSVEEVTDTQYF.